This is a list of T cell receptor beta chains from one sample in a study of T cells in narcolepsy. Here immunoSEQ multiplex PCR was the method, and the copy in TCRdb shows in-frame clones only, minus some. The repertoire holds 20,000 to 25,000 clones, with about 91% as singletons. The sample was CD45RA- memory CD4+ T cells from PBMCs. The receptors come from a human donor with narcolepsy. The CDR3 runs from the conserved cysteine through the conserved F or W. Each record gives: D gene, J gene, clone size, V gene, CDR3 protein, CDR3 DNA. The D gene is left open where the match is weak. Size is stated for part of the rows, as once, few or many counts, or as a class when the clone is expanded.

d_gene: TRBD2; j_gene: TRBJ2-2; abundance: .; v_gene: TRBV14; CDR3aa: CASSQEAGVNTGELFF; CDR3nt: TGTGCCAGCAGCCAAGAGGCGGGAGTGAACACCGGGGAGCTGTTTTTT
d_gene: .; j_gene: TRBJ2-7; abundance: .; v_gene: TRBV7-9; CDR3aa: CASSLGGRKSSYEQYF; CDR3nt: TGTGCCAGCAGCTTAGGGGGGCGGAAGAGCTCCTACGAGCAGTACTTC
d_gene: TRBD1; j_gene: TRBJ2-7; abundance: .; v_gene: TRBV6-5; CDR3aa: CASSNGQGRHEQYF; CDR3nt: TGTGCCAGCAGTAACGGACAGGGTCGCCACGAGCAGTACTTC
d_gene: .; j_gene: TRBJ2-3; abundance: once; v_gene: TRBV15; CDR3aa: CATSRDRGRINTDTQYF; CDR3nt: TGTGCCACCAGCAGAGATCGCGGGCGGATCAACACAGATACGCAGTATTTT
d_gene: .; j_gene: TRBJ2-7; abundance: once; v_gene: TRBV18; CDR3aa: CASSPPPYPTYEQYF; CDR3nt: TGTGCCAGCTCACCACCACCGTACCCCACCTACGAGCAGTACTTC
d_gene: .; j_gene: TRBJ2-2; abundance: .; v_gene: TRBV5-1; CDR3aa: CASTQGGITGELFF; CDR3nt: TGCGCCAGCACCCAAGGGGGGATCACCGGGGAGCTGTTTTTT
d_gene: .; j_gene: TRBJ2-7; abundance: .; v_gene: TRBV27; CDR3aa: CASSSKGRAFGYEQYF; CDR3nt: TGTGCCAGCAGCTCAAAAGGGAGAGCCTTTGGCTACGAGCAGTACTTC
d_gene: .; j_gene: TRBJ2-7; abundance: few; v_gene: TRBV5-8; CDR3aa: CASSARGTLSYEQYF; CDR3nt: TGTGCCAGCAGCGCGAGAGGGACTCTCTCCTACGAGCAGTACTTC
d_gene: .; j_gene: TRBJ2-7; abundance: .; v_gene: TRBV7-2; CDR3aa: CASSLVSGDYEQYF; CDR3nt: TGTGCCAGCAGCTTAGTATCAGGGGACTACGAGCAGTACTTC
d_gene: .; j_gene: TRBJ2-1; abundance: .; v_gene: TRBV10-3; CDR3aa: CAISNRDNEQFF; CDR3nt: TGTGCCATCAGTAACCGGGACAATGAGCAGTTCTTC
d_gene: TRBD1; j_gene: TRBJ2-7; abundance: .; v_gene: TRBV27; CDR3aa: CASSSPGQGSYEQYF; CDR3nt: TGTGCCAGCAGTTCCCCGGGACAGGGATCTTACGAGCAGTACTTC
d_gene: TRBD1; j_gene: TRBJ1-2; abundance: .; v_gene: TRBV2; CDR3aa: CASNRDRGNYGYTF; CDR3nt: TGTGCCAGCAATCGGGACAGGGGAAACTATGGCTACACCTTC
d_gene: .; j_gene: TRBJ1-2; abundance: .; v_gene: TRBV6-5; CDR3aa: CASSSGGHIQDYGYTF; CDR3nt: TGTGCCAGCAGTTCCGGAGGGCACATTCAGGACTATGGCTACACCTTC
d_gene: .; j_gene: TRBJ1-3; abundance: once; v_gene: TRBV6-6; CDR3aa: CASSYGNTIYF; CDR3nt: TGTGCCAGCAGTTATGGAAACACCATATATTTT
d_gene: .; j_gene: TRBJ1-3; abundance: once; v_gene: TRBV5-1; CDR3aa: CASSFDSESSGNTIYF; CDR3nt: TGCGCCAGCAGCTTCGACAGTGAGAGCTCTGGAAACACCATATATTTT
d_gene: .; j_gene: TRBJ2-1; abundance: .; v_gene: TRBV19; CDR3aa: CASREGYNEQFF; CDR3nt: TGTGCCAGTAGGGAGGGTTACAATGAGCAGTTCTTC
d_gene: .; j_gene: TRBJ2-5; abundance: .; v_gene: TRBV2; CDR3aa: CASSAGGSETQYF; CDR3nt: TGTGCCAGCAGTGCTGGAGGGTCGGAGACCCAGTACTTC
d_gene: .; j_gene: TRBJ2-7; abundance: .; v_gene: TRBV19; CDR3aa: CASRTGTPSTEQYF; CDR3nt: TGTGCCAGTAGAACCGGGACACCCTCCACTGAGCAGTACTTC
d_gene: .; j_gene: TRBJ2-2; abundance: .; v_gene: TRBV27; CDR3aa: CASSERDGSAGELFF; CDR3nt: TGTGCCAGCAGTGAGAGGGATGGCTCGGCCGGGGAGCTGTTTTTT
d_gene: .; j_gene: TRBJ2-1; abundance: .; v_gene: TRBV7-8; CDR3aa: CASSPPSEGEQFF; CDR3nt: TGTGCCAGCAGCCCTCCCTCCGAGGGTGAGCAGTTCTTC
d_gene: .; j_gene: TRBJ2-3; abundance: .; v_gene: TRBV28; CDR3aa: CASSLGGMGTDTQYF; CDR3nt: TGTGCCAGCAGTCTGGGCGGAATGGGGACAGATACGCAGTATTTT
d_gene: .; j_gene: TRBJ2-2; abundance: .; v_gene: TRBV7-6; CDR3aa: CASSLASGARTGELFF; CDR3nt: TGTGCCAGCAGCTTAGCGAGTGGGGCAAGGACCGGGGAGCTGTTTTTT
d_gene: TRBD1; j_gene: TRBJ2-2; abundance: .; v_gene: TRBV2; CDR3aa: CASTTDAGGDTGELFF; CDR3nt: TGTGCCAGCACCACTGACGCAGGGGGCGATACCGGGGAGCTGTTTTTT
d_gene: TRBD2; j_gene: TRBJ2-6; abundance: .; v_gene: TRBV7-6; CDR3aa: CASSPRGGAGANVLTF; CDR3nt: TGTGCCAGCAGCCCTCGGGGGGGGGCTGGGGCCAACGTCCTGACTTTC
d_gene: TRBD1; j_gene: TRBJ2-3; abundance: few; v_gene: TRBV7-2; CDR3aa: CASRYQFRGRSTDTQYF; CDR3nt: TGTGCCAGCAGATATCAGTTCAGGGGGAGAAGCACAGATACGCAGTATTTT
d_gene: TRBD2; j_gene: TRBJ2-1; abundance: .; v_gene: TRBV9; CDR3aa: CASSVVLAGYNEQFF; CDR3nt: TGTGCCAGCAGCGTAGTACTAGCGGGGTACAATGAGCAGTTCTTC
d_gene: .; j_gene: TRBJ2-5; abundance: .; v_gene: TRBV4-3; CDR3aa: CASSRHRGRETQYF; CDR3nt: TGCGCCAGCAGCCGACACCGGGGTCGGGAGACCCAGTACTTC
d_gene: .; j_gene: TRBJ2-4; abundance: .; v_gene: TRBV29-1; CDR3aa: CSVLTQNIQYF; CDR3nt: TGCAGCGTTCTGACTCAAAACATTCAGTACTTC
d_gene: .; j_gene: TRBJ2-2; abundance: .; v_gene: TRBV7-2; CDR3aa: CASSNRAPELFF; CDR3nt: TGTGCCAGCAGTAACAGGGCCCCGGAGCTGTTTTTT
d_gene: .; j_gene: TRBJ2-7; abundance: .; v_gene: TRBV29-1; CDR3aa: CSVEVGFLGLYEQYF; CDR3nt: TGCAGCGTTGAAGTTGGATTCCTGGGACTCTACGAGCAGTACTTC
d_gene: TRBD1; j_gene: TRBJ1-4; abundance: .; v_gene: TRBV6-1; CDR3aa: CASSGGDRAEKLFF; CDR3nt: TGTGCCAGCAGTGGGGGGGACAGGGCTGAAAAACTGTTTTTT
d_gene: .; j_gene: TRBJ1-2; abundance: once; v_gene: TRBV4-2; CDR3aa: CASSYSSKSRGNYGYTF; CDR3nt: TGTGCCAGCAGTTACTCCTCTAAAAGTCGGGGTAACTATGGCTACACCTTC
d_gene: TRBD1; j_gene: TRBJ1-1; abundance: .; v_gene: TRBV5-1; CDR3aa: CASSSTGAEGTEAFF; CDR3nt: TGCGCCAGCAGCTCCACAGGGGCGGAGGGGACTGAAGCTTTCTTT
d_gene: .; j_gene: TRBJ1-1; abundance: .; v_gene: TRBV7-2; CDR3aa: CASTLRREVEAFF; CDR3nt: TGTGCCAGCACCCTCCGACGGGAGGTTGAAGCTTTCTTT
d_gene: .; j_gene: TRBJ1-3; abundance: once; v_gene: TRBV6-5; CDR3aa: CASSYSGLAAGNTIYF; CDR3nt: TGTGCCAGCAGTTACTCCGGACTGGCGGCGGGAAACACCATATATTTT
d_gene: TRBD2; j_gene: TRBJ2-4; abundance: once; v_gene: TRBV2; CDR3aa: CASSLAGAAKNIQYF; CDR3nt: TGTGCCAGCAGTTTAGCGGGAGCAGCCAAAAACATTCAGTACTTC
d_gene: TRBD1; j_gene: TRBJ1-2; abundance: .; v_gene: TRBV7-9; CDR3aa: CASSLEQGVTYGYTF; CDR3nt: TGTGCCAGCAGCTTAGAACAGGGGGTCACCTATGGCTACACCTTC
d_gene: .; j_gene: TRBJ1-1; abundance: .; v_gene: TRBV30; CDR3aa: CAWGDARQDLNTEAFF; CDR3nt: TGTGCCTGGGGGGATGCTCGACAGGACCTGAACACTGAAGCTTTCTTT
d_gene: TRBD1; j_gene: TRBJ1-2; abundance: .; v_gene: TRBV18; CDR3aa: CASSPNAGQGASFNYGYTF; CDR3nt: TGTGCCAGCTCGCCAAACGCGGGACAGGGGGCGTCGTTTAACTATGGCTACACCTTC
d_gene: .; j_gene: TRBJ2-7; abundance: .; v_gene: TRBV11-2; CDR3aa: CASSLGGTANEQYF; CDR3nt: TGTGCCAGCAGCCTAGGAGGGACCGCGAACGAGCAGTACTTC
d_gene: .; j_gene: TRBJ1-1; abundance: .; v_gene: TRBV6-5; CDR3aa: CASSYPSPPEAFF; CDR3nt: TGTGCCAGCAGTTACCCCTCTCCGCCTGAAGCTTTCTTT
d_gene: .; j_gene: TRBJ1-3; abundance: .; v_gene: TRBV11-2; CDR3aa: CASSRRGAFSGNTIYF; CDR3nt: TGTGCCAGCAGCAGAAGAGGGGCCTTTTCTGGAAACACCATATATTTT
d_gene: TRBD1; j_gene: TRBJ2-1; abundance: .; v_gene: TRBV5-1; CDR3aa: CASSLAAGGLNEQFF; CDR3nt: TGCGCCAGCAGCTTGGCGGCAGGGGGCCTCAATGAGCAGTTCTTC
d_gene: .; j_gene: TRBJ2-7; abundance: .; v_gene: TRBV27; CDR3aa: CASSLIRTSYEQYF; CDR3nt: TGTGCCAGCAGTTTAATTAGGACCTCCTACGAGCAGTACTTC
d_gene: .; j_gene: TRBJ1-5; abundance: .; v_gene: TRBV28; CDR3aa: CASQISGKPQHF; CDR3nt: TGTGCCAGCCAAATCTCGGGAAAGCCCCAGCATTTT
d_gene: .; j_gene: TRBJ2-7; abundance: .; v_gene: TRBV10-3; CDR3aa: CAIKGDSYEQYF; CDR3nt: TGTGCCATCAAAGGAGACTCCTACGAGCAGTACTTC
d_gene: .; j_gene: TRBJ1-5; abundance: .; v_gene: TRBV5-6; CDR3aa: CASSLMVGQYNQPQHF; CDR3nt: TGTGCCAGCAGCTTAATGGTCGGGCAGTATAATCAGCCCCAGCATTTT
d_gene: .; j_gene: TRBJ2-7; abundance: .; v_gene: TRBV5-1; CDR3aa: CASSADLPRWQYF; CDR3nt: TGCGCCAGCAGCGCGGATCTCCCCCGCTGGCAGTACTTC
d_gene: .; j_gene: TRBJ2-5; abundance: .; v_gene: TRBV29-1; CDR3aa: CSVAGPETQYF; CDR3nt: TGCAGCGTTGCTGGGCCAGAGACCCAGTACTTC
d_gene: .; j_gene: TRBJ1-3; abundance: .; v_gene: TRBV13; CDR3aa: CASSVKYSGNTIYF; CDR3nt: TGTGCCAGCAGCGTTAAATACTCTGGAAACACCATATATTTT
d_gene: .; j_gene: TRBJ2-5; abundance: .; v_gene: TRBV27; CDR3aa: CASSAPSRETQYF; CDR3nt: TGTGCCAGCAGTGCCCCAAGTCGAGAGACCCAGTACTTC
d_gene: .; j_gene: TRBJ1-3; abundance: once; v_gene: TRBV6-5; CDR3aa: CASRGNTIYF; CDR3nt: TGTGCCAGCAGGGGAAACACCATATATTTT
d_gene: .; j_gene: TRBJ1-1; abundance: .; v_gene: TRBV6-5; CDR3aa: CASSQRDLGAFF; CDR3nt: TGTGCCAGCAGCCAACGGGACTTGGGAGCTTTCTTT
d_gene: .; j_gene: TRBJ2-1; abundance: .; v_gene: TRBV5-1; CDR3aa: CASSLGLQVSEQFF; CDR3nt: TGCGCCAGCAGTCTAGGGCTACAGGTCTCTGAGCAGTTCTTC
d_gene: TRBD1; j_gene: TRBJ1-3; abundance: once; v_gene: TRBV28; CDR3aa: CASSPRGRGYTIYF; CDR3nt: TGTGCCAGCAGTCCCAGGGGGAGGGGGTACACCATATATTTT